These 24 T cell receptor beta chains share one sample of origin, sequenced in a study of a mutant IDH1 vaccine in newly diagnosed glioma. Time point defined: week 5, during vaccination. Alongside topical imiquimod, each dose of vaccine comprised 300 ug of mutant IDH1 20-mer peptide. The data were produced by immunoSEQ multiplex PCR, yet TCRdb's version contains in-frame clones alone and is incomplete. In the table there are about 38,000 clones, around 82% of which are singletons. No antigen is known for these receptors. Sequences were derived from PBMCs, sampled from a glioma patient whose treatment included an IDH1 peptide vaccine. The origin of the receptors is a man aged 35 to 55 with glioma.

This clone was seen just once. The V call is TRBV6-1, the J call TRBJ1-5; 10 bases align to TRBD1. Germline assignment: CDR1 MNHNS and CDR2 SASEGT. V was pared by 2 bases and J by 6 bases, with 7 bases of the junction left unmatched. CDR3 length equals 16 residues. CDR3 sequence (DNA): TGTGCCAGCAGTGAATGGGGGACAGGGGTAACTCAGCCCCAGCATTTT. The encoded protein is CASSEWGTGVTQPQHF.

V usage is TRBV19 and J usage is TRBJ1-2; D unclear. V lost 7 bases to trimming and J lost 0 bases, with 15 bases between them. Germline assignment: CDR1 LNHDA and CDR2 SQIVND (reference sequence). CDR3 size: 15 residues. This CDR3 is CASNVWAAANYGYTF. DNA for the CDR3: TGTGCCAGTAATGTCTGGGCAGCAGCTAACTATGGCTACACCTTC.

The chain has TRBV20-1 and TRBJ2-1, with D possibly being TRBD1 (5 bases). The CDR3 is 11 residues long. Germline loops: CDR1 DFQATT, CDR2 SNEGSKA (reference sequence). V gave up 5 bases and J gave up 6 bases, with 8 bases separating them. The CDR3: CSASRVNEQFF. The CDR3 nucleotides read TGCAGTGCTTCCAGGGTCAATGAGCAGTTCTTC.

This CDR3 is CASSSEGGGYNSPLHF. CDR3 sequence (DNA): TGTGCCAGCAGCTCAGAGGGAGGGGGATATAATTCACCCCTCCACTTT. The rearrangement uses TRBV7-9 and TRBJ1-6, with D possibly matching TRBD1 (6 bases). V lost 4 bases and J 4 bases, leaving 14 bases between the germline ends. CDR3 size: 16 residues. Germline lookup yields CDR1 SEHNR and CDR2 FQNEAQ (reference sequence).

CDR3 residues: CASSLRVEGTEAFF. CDR3 nucleotide sequence: TGTGCCAGCAGCTTACGGGTGGAGGGCACTGAAGCTTTCTTT. The chain is built from TRBV11-2 and TRBJ1-1; D not certain. The CDR3 extends over 14 amino acids. V was shortened by 2 bases and J by 4 bases, with 11 bases between the two germline ends. In germline, CDR1 is SGHAT, CDR2 FQNNGV. The whole variable domain, remainder taken from reference TRBV11-2 and TRBJ1-1, is EAGVAQSPRYKIIEKRQSVAFWCNPISGHATLYWYQQILGQGPKLLIQFQNNGVVDDSQLPKDRFSAERLKGVDSTLKIQPAKLEDSAVYLCASSLRVEGTEAFFGQGTRLTVV.

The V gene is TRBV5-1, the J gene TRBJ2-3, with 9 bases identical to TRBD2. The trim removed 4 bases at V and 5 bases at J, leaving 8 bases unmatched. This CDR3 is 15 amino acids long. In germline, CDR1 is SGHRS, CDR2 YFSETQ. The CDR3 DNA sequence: TGCGCCAGCAGCCCCGGACTAGCGCGGGGAGATACGCAGTATTTT. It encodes CASSPGLARGDTQYF.

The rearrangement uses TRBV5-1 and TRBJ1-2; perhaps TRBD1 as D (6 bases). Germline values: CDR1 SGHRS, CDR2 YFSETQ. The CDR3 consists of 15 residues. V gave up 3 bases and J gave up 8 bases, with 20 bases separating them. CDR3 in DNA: TGCGCCAGCAGCTCATTCCCCGGGACACCCGAGGGCTACACCTTC. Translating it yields CASSSFPGTPEGYTF. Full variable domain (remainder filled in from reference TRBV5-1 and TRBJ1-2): KAGVTQTPRYLIKTRGQQVTLSCSPISGHRSVSWYQQTPGQGLQFLFEYFSETQRNKGNFPGRFSGRQFSNSRSEMNVSTLELGDSALYLCASSSFPGTPEGYTFGSGTRLTVV.

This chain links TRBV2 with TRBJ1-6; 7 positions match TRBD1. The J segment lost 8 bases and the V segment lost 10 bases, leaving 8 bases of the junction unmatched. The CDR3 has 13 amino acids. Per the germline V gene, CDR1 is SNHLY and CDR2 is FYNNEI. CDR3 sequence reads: CATHRDRDSPLHF. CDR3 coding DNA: TGTGCCACCCACCGGGACAGAGATTCACCCCTCCACTTT.

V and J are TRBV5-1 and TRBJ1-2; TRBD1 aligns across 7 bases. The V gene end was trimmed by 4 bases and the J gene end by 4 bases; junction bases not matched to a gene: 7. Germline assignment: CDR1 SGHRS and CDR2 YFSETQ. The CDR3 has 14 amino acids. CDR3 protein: CASSLGQVSYGYTF. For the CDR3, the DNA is TGCGCCAGCAGCCTAGGACAGGTTTCCTATGGCTACACCTTC.

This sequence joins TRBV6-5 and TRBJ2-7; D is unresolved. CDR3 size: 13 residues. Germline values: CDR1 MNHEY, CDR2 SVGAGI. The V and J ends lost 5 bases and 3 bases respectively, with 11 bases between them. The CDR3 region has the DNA TGTGCCAGCAGTGACGGGCCAAACTACGAGCAGTACTTC. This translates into CASSDGPNYEQYF.

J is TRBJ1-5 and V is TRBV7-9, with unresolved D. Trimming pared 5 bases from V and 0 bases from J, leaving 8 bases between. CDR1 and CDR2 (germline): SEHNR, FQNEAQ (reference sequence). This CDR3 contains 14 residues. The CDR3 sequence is CASSPSGSNQPQHF. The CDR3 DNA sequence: TGTGCCAGCAGCCCATCGGGTAGCAATCAGCCCCAGCATTTT.

In nucleotides, the CDR3 is TGTGCCAGCTCACCACAAACGGACAGGGGGAATCAGCCCCAGCATTTT. This gives the protein CASSPQTDRGNQPQHF. V gene TRBV18 combines with J gene TRBJ1-5, with 10 positions matching TRBD1. This CDR3 comprises 16 residues. Germline assignment: CDR1 KGHSH and CDR2 LQKENI. V dropped 1 base and J dropped 4; count of bases not matched to a gene: 4.

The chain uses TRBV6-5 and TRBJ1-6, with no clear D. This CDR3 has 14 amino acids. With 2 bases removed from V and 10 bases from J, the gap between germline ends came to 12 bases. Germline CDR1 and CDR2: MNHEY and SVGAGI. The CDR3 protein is CASSYQMGGSPLHF. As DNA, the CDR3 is TGTGCCAGCAGTTACCAGATGGGTGGCTCACCCCTCCACTTT.

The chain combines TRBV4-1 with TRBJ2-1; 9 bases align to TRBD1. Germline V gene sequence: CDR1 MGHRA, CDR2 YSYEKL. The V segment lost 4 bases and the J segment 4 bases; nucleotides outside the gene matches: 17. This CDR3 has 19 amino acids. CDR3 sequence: CASSRVNPGQGQRYNEQFF. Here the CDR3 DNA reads TGCGCCAGCAGCCGGGTAAACCCGGGACAGGGACAACGTTACAATGAGCAGTTCTTC.

CDR3 sequence: CASSQEGQGAYEQYF. CDR3 bases: TGCGCCAGCAGCCAAGAAGGCCAGGGGGCCTACGAGCAGTACTTC. The genes are TRBV4-1 and TRBJ2-7; 7 nucleotides align to TRBD1. CDR1 is MGHRA and CDR2 is YSYEKL in the germline V gene. There are 15 residues in the CDR3. The V gene end was trimmed by 0 bases and the J gene end by 2 bases; junction bases not matched to a gene: 4.

The CDR3 region is CASSATTGNTIYF. CDR3 nucleotide sequence: TGTGCCAGCAGCGCGACGACAGGAAACACCATATATTTT. The chain uses TRBV13 and TRBJ1-3; D unresolved. Germline V gives CDR1 PRHDT, CDR2 FYEKMQ (reference sequence). Trimming took 5 bases from V and 4 from J, leaving 9 bases between them. The CDR3 has 13 residues.

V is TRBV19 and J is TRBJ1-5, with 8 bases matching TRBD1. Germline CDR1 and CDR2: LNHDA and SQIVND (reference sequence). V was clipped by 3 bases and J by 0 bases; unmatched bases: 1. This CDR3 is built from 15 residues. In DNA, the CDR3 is TGTGCCAGTAGTATGGGGACAGGTAGCAATCAGCCCCAGCATTTT. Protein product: CASSMGTGSNQPQHF.

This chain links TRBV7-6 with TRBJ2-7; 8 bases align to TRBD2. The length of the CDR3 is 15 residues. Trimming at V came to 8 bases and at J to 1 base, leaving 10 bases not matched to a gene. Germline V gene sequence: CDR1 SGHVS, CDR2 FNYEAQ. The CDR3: CASSRGGHPSYEQYF. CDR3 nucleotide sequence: TGTGCCAGCTCACGCGGGGGGCACCCATCCTACGAGCAGTACTTC.

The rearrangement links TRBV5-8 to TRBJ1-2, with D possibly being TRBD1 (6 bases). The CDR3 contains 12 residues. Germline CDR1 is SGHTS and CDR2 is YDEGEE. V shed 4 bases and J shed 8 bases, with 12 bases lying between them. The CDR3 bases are TGTGCCAGCAGCGTAGGGGGTTACGGCTACACCTTC. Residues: CASSVGGYGYTF.

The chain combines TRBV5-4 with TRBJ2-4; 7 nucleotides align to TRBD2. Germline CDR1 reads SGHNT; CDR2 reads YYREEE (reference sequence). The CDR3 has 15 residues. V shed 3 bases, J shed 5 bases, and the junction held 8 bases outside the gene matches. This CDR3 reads CASSSRRTSENIQYF. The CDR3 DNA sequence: TGTGCCAGCAGCTCCCGACGTACTAGCGAAAACATTCAGTACTTC.

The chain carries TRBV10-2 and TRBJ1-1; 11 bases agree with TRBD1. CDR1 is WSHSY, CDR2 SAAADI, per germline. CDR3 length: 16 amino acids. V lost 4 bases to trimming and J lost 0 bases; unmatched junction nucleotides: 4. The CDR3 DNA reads TGCGCCAGCAGTGGGACAGGGGGCCGCCTGAACACTGAAGCTTTCTTT. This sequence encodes CASSGTGGRLNTEAFF.

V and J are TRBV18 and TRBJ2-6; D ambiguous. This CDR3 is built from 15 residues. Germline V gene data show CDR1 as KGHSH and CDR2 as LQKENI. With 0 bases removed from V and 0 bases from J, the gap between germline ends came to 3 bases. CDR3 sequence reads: CASSPPNSGANVLTF. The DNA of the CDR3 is TGTGCCAGCTCACCACCGAACTCTGGGGCCAACGTCCTGACTTTC.

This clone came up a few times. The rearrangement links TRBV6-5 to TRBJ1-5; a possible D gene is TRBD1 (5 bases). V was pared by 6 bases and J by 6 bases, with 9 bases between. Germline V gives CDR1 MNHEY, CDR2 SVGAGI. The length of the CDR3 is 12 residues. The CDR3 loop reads CASRTGTQPQHF. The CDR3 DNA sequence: TGTGCCAGCAGGACCGGGACTCAGCCCCAGCATTTT.

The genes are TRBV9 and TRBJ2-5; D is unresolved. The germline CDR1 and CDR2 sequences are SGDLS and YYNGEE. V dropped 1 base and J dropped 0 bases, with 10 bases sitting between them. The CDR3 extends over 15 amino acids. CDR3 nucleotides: TGTGCCAGCAGCGTAACCCCAGCGTACCAAGAGACCCAGTACTTC. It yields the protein CASSVTPAYQETQYF.